This T cell receptor beta chain stems from a study of control samples from healthy donors and cancer patients. Using immunoSEQ multiplex PCR, the repertoire was profiled, and TCRdb retains in-frame clones only, with some absent. Of tens of thousands of clones listed, roughly nine tenths are singletons. The CDR3 covers 16 residues. Germline CDR1 LGHNA, CDR2 YSLEER. V was clipped by 1 base and J by 5 bases, with 14 bases between them. The rearrangement joins TRBV4-3 to TRBJ2-2; D is uncertain. This receptor was obtained from a man between 35 and 55 years old with colorectal cancer. Specimen: PBMCs. This chain's CDR3 is CASSQGPAGETGELFF. In DNA, the CDR3 is TGCGCCAGCAGCCAAGGCCCGGCAGGTGAAACCGGGGAGCTGTTTTTT.